This entry is about one TCR beta chain. This specimen comes from a study of blood T cell repertoires in COVID-19. From germline, CDR1 is MNHNS and CDR2 SASEGT. The CDR3 has 15 residues. V was trimmed by 3 bases and J by 3 bases, leaving 14 bases between them. Repertoires were generated with immunoSEQ multiplex PCR, while TCRdb's copy carries only in-frame clones and drops some. The sample lists over 250,000 clones, roughly 85% occurring once. The chain recombines TRBV6-1 with TRBJ1-1; tentative D call: TRBD1 (6 bases). The TCR sequence derives from a woman between 65 and 79 years old with acute or convalescent COVID-19. Sequencing used peripheral blood. The CDR3 region is CASSEEDRPHTEAFF. Here the CDR3 DNA reads TGTGCCAGCAGTGAGGAAGACAGGCCGCACACTGAAGCTTTCTTT.